What follows are 20 T cell receptor beta chains derived from one specimen sequenced in a study of T-cell memory formation after mild COVID-19. TCRdb reprocessed the 5' RACE reads via MiXCR and lists one record per CDR3 protein. The data show 360,000 or so distinct CDR3 sequences, with around 30% seen just once and roughly 13% held by the top ten. Sequencing input: PBMCs or a T cell subset sorted from them (not recorded which). The receptor set was obtained from an adult woman who had mild COVID-19 (a few samples of this study predate the infection). Cell type and time point are not known.

This clonotype came up a few times. CDR3 in amino acids: CASSLGGGVSNYGYTF. CDR3 nucleotides: TGCGCCAGCAGCTTGGGAGGGGGAGTCTCGAACTATGGCTACACCTTC. The chain joins TRBV5-1 to TRBJ1-2; perhaps TRBD1 as D (6 bases). The CDR3 totals 16 residues. Germline V gene sequence: CDR1 SGHRS, CDR2 YFSETQ. V was trimmed by 0 bases and J by 2 bases, leaving 14 bases between them.

The chain employs TRBV20-1 and TRBJ2-3; 8 positions match TRBD1. Germline V gene data show CDR1 as DFQATT and CDR2 as SNEGSKA (reference sequence). The V gene end was trimmed by 6 bases and the J gene end by 2 bases; junction bases not matched to a gene: 4. CDR3 length: 13 amino acids. The CDR3, as DNA: TGCAGTGCGCGGGACAGGTCCACAGATACGCAGTATTTT. Amino acids: CSARDRSTDTQYF.

Only a few counts were recorded for this clonotype. The chain carries TRBV20-1 and TRBJ2-1; D gene uncertain. Germline V gene data show CDR1 as DFQATT and CDR2 as SNEGSKA (reference sequence). CDR3 length: 12 residues. The V and J ends lost 0 bases and 9 bases respectively, with 9 bases between them. DNA of the CDR3: TGCAGTGCTAGAGATATTAACGTTGAGCAGTTCTTC. Translation: CSARDINVEQFF.

This clonotype was seen at least ten times. One end of the junction fails to match germline, which may point to a read error. This chain joins TRBV5-1 and TRBJ2-1; 8 nucleotides line up with TRBD2. The length of the CDR3 is 12 residues. CDR1 SGHRS and CDR2 YFSETQ come from the germline V gene. The CDR3 sequence: CASSLAGYEQFF. The CDR3 coding sequence is TGTGCCAGCAGCTTAGCGGGATATGAGCAGTTCTTC.

The rearrangement uses TRBV12-3 or TRBV12-4 and TRBJ2-7, with D unresolved. V was pared by 7 bases and J by 4 bases, with 11 bases between. There are 12 residues in the CDR3. Here the CDR3 reads CASNAESYEQYF. The CDR3 bases are TGTGCCAGCAATGCTGAGAGTTACGAGCAGTACTTC.

This rearrangement joins TRBV7-2 to TRBJ2-2; D assignment may be TRBD1 or TRBD2 (5 bases each). CDR1 SGHTA and CDR2 FQGNSA come from the germline V gene. The CDR3 loop spans 16 amino acids. V gave up 1 base and J gave up 4 bases, with 13 bases separating them. The CDR3 DNA is TGTGCCAGCAGCTTAGGAGGTGGGGGAACCACCGGGGAGCTGTTTTTT. Its translation: CASSLGGGGTTGELFF.

The rearrangement uses TRBV12-3 or TRBV12-4 and TRBJ1-2; D remains unclear. Trimming removed 1 base from V and 2 bases from J, with 5 bases in between. CDR3 length: 13 residues. The CDR3 region is CASSLGWNYGYTF. CDR3 sequence (DNA): TGTGCCAGCAGTTTAGGGTGGAACTATGGCTACACCTTC.

V is TRBV7-2 and J is TRBJ2-5; D call uncertain. This CDR3 spans 13 amino acids. The V and J ends lost 5 bases and 4 bases respectively, with 11 bases between them. Germline assignment: CDR1 SGHTA and CDR2 FQGNSA. For the CDR3, the DNA is TGTGCCAGCAGCCAATCAGGTGGAGAGACCCAGTACTTC. Its protein product is CASSQSGGETQYF. Looking up the rest from reference TRBV7-2 and TRBJ2-5 gives the full variable domain: GAGVSQSPSNKVTEKGKDVELRCDPISGHTALYWYRQSLGQGLEFLIYFQGNSAPDKSGLPSDRFSAERTGGSVSTLTIQRTQQEDSAVYLCASSQSGGETQYFGPGTRLLVL.

This clonotype was seen a few times. The V and J genes are TRBV20-1 and TRBJ2-5; D remains unclear. The germline V gene has CDR1 DFQATT and CDR2 SNEGSKA (reference sequence). The CDR3 runs 11 residues. Trimming pared 6 bases from V and 5 bases from J, leaving 10 bases between. Here the CDR3 reads CSAQIWETQYF. In nucleotides, the CDR3 is TGCAGTGCCCAGATTTGGGAGACCCAGTACTTC.

The chain carries TRBV7-2 and TRBJ2-7; the match to TRBD2 covers 13 bases. The V and J ends lost 4 bases and 2 bases, in that order; junction bases with no gene match: 5. The germline V gene has CDR1 SGHTA and CDR2 FQGNSA. The CDR3 is made up of 16 amino acids. The CDR3 region has the DNA TGTGCCAGCAGCTCCGGACTAGCGGGAGCGACCTACGAGCAGTACTTC. Translated: CASSSGLAGATYEQYF.

The genes are TRBV12-3 or TRBV12-4 and TRBJ2-5; no clear D gene. The V end lost 0 bases, the J end lost 5 bases, and 7 bases lay between the germline ends. The CDR3 is made up of 13 amino acids. CDR3 DNA sequence: TGTGCCAGCAGTTTAGCCAGTTGGGAGACCCAGTACTTC. It encodes CASSLASWETQYF.

The rearrangement joins TRBV12-3 or TRBV12-4 to TRBJ2-1; TRBD2 matches at 7 bases. The CDR3 has 13 residues. V shed 6 bases and J 5 bases; nucleotides not matched to a gene: 4. The CDR3 is CASRTSPHNEQFF. CDR3 nucleotide sequence: TGTGCCAGCAGGACTAGCCCCCACAATGAGCAGTTCTTC.

This clonotype appeared a few times. The gene calls are TRBV7-2 and TRBJ1-1; no clear D. V shed 3 bases and J shed 6 bases, with 11 bases lying between them. This CDR3 contains 13 residues. Germline V lookup: CDR1 SGHTA, CDR2 FQGNSA. The CDR3 coding sequence is TGTGCCAGCAGCTTCGCCCTGCGCTCTGAAGCTTTCTTT. Translating gives CASSFALRSEAFF. Complete variable domain (other parts from reference TRBV7-2 and TRBJ1-1): GAGVSQSPSNKVTEKGKDVELRCDPISGHTALYWYRQSLGQGLEFLIYFQGNSAPDKSGLPSDRFSAERTGGSVSTLTIQRTQQEDSAVYLCASSFALRSEAFFGQGTRLTVV.

This sequence joins TRBV5-1 and TRBJ2-1, with unresolved D. This CDR3 spans 14 amino acids. Germline V lookup: CDR1 SGHRS, CDR2 YFSETQ. V was cut by 6 bases and J by 7 bases, with 17 bases left in between. The CDR3 is CASIGGPRVNEQFF. The CDR3 nucleotides read TGCGCCAGCATCGGCGGCCCTAGAGTTAATGAGCAGTTCTTC.

This clonotype was observed a handful of times. The chain has TRBV20-1 and TRBJ1-4, with no clear D. The CDR3 contains 15 residues. V was cut by 3 bases and J by 0 bases, with 11 bases left in between. CDR1 and CDR2 (germline): DFQATT, SNEGSKA (reference sequence). CDR3 sequence: CSASGGSATNEKLFF. Here the CDR3 DNA reads TGCAGTGCTAGTGGCGGGTCGGCAACTAATGAAAAACTGTTTTTT.

This clonotype has only a few counts. V gene TRBV7-2 combines with J gene TRBJ2-4; D remains unclear. The CDR3 consists of 13 residues. The germline V and J ends were trimmed by 1 base and 7 bases, with 8 bases remaining between them. Germline CDR1 and CDR2: SGHTA and FQGNSA. CDR3 in amino acids: CASSLGSNNIQYF. In DNA, the CDR3 is TGTGCCAGCAGCTTAGGCAGTAACAACATTCAGTACTTC.

This clonotype came up a few times. The chain has TRBV11-3 and TRBJ1-1; possibly TRBD1 for D (6 bases). The CDR3 sequence is 14 residues long. Between the trimmed V and J ends, which lost 4 bases and 7 bases, there was a span of 16 bases. Germline lookup yields CDR1 SGHNT and CDR2 YENEEA. CDR3 in amino acids: CASSSRHRVHEAFF. CDR3 coding DNA: TGTGCCAGCAGCTCTCGGCACAGGGTACATGAAGCTTTCTTT.

The rearrangement uses TRBV20-1 and TRBJ1-4, with 9 bases lining up with TRBD1. CDR3 length: 18 residues. Germline CDR1 is DFQATT and CDR2 is SNEGSKA (reference sequence). J was trimmed by 2 bases and V by 3 bases; bases with no gene match: 13. The CDR3 DNA sequence: TGCAGTGCTAGTTGGGGACAGGGCCGCTTCGCGACTAATGAAAAACTGTTTTTT. This translates into CSASWGQGRFATNEKLFF.

This clonotype was seen a handful of times. V gene TRBV7-2 combines with J gene TRBJ2-5, with TRBD2 as a possible D gene (5 bases). The V end lost 0 bases, the J end lost 6 bases, and 11 bases lay between the germline ends. The CDR3 is made up of 14 amino acids. CDR1 and CDR2 (germline): SGHTA, FQGNSA. Here the CDR3 DNA reads TGTGCCAGCAGCTTAGCCGAGGGCCTAAAGACCCAGTACTTC. It specifies CASSLAEGLKTQYF.

This chain uses TRBV29-1 with TRBJ2-7; 10 nucleotides match TRBD1. The V gene end was trimmed by 7 bases and the J gene end by 5 bases; junction bases not matched to a gene: 8. CDR1 is SQVTM and CDR2 is ANQGSEA in the germline V gene. This CDR3 comprises 13 residues. The CDR3 DNA sequence: TGCAGCGCAACCGACAGGGGGCTCAACGAGCAGTACTTC. Encoded protein: CSATDRGLNEQYF.